One sample yielded the 14 T cell receptor beta chains listed below, sequenced in a study of glioma-infiltrating T cells after dendritic cell vaccination. Sequencing was performed with immunoSEQ multiplex PCR; in TCRdb, only in-frame clones are kept and a portion is missing. Here the sample spans tens of thousands of clones, about four fifths being singletons. The sequenced sample was blood, obtained before dendritic cell vaccination. The receptors stem from a human donor with glioblastoma.

There are a few counts of this clone. This chain connects TRBV18 to TRBJ1-1, with a weak D call TRBD1 (5 bases). There are 16 residues in the CDR3. V lost 0 bases and J 0 bases, leaving 11 bases between the germline ends. CDR1 and CDR2 from the germline V gene are KGHSH and LQKENI. This CDR3 reads CASSPPNRSLNTEAFF. CDR3 coding DNA: TGTGCCAGCTCACCACCTAACAGGTCTTTGAACACTGAAGCTTTCTTT.

This chain uses TRBV27 with TRBJ2-7, with 9 nucleotides matching TRBD1. This CDR3 contains 13 residues. J was trimmed by 5 bases and V by 6 bases; bases with no gene match: 5. Germline CDR1 and CDR2: MNHEY and SMNVEV (reference sequence). CDR3: CASSWDRVHEQYF. The CDR3 DNA reads TGTGCCAGCAGCTGGGACAGGGTCCACGAGCAGTACTTC.

The chain uses TRBV28 and TRBJ2-2, with a weak D call TRBD1 (6 bases). Germline-derived CDR1 and CDR2 are MDHEN and SYDVKM. The V end lost 9 bases, the J end lost 5 bases, and 22 bases lay between the germline ends. The CDR3 covers 16 residues. The CDR3 region is CASRRTLTGLTGELFF. The CDR3 DNA reads as TGTGCCAGTCGACGGACCTTGACAGGCTTAACCGGGGAGCTGTTTTTT.

The rearrangement uses TRBV5-8 and TRBJ1-2; D is undetermined. This CDR3 has 15 amino acids. Germline-derived CDR1 and CDR2 are SGHTS and YDEGEE. V was trimmed by 0 bases and J by 6 bases, leaving 15 bases between them. This CDR3 reads CASSLVMLGVHGYTF. DNA for the CDR3: TGTGCCAGCAGCTTGGTCATGTTGGGAGTTCATGGCTACACCTTC.

This clone was recorded only once. V usage is TRBV27 and J usage is TRBJ2-3, with D possibly TRBD2 on 5 matching bases. The CDR3 totals 15 residues. CDR1 and CDR2 from the germline V gene are MNHEY and SMNVEV (reference sequence). V was cut by 2 bases and J by 3 bases, with 12 bases left in between. The CDR3 DNA reads as TGTGCCAGCAGTTTAGGGTCAGCGGCAACAGATACGCAGTATTTT. Its translation: CASSLGSAATDTQYF.

This rearrangement joins TRBV23-1 to TRBJ2-7; tentatively, D is TRBD2 (5 bases). TRBV23-1 is sorted into the ORF group, with uncertain function. The CDR3 is 15 residues long. V shed 2 bases and J shed 0 bases, with 11 bases lying between them. For the CDR3, the DNA is TGCGCCAGCAGTCAAGATAGCGCAGTCTCCTACGAGCAGTACTTC. It codes for CASSQDSAVSYEQYF.

This sequence joins TRBV10-3 and TRBJ2-2, with D tentatively TRBD2 (5 bases). V was clipped by 6 bases and J by 4 bases, with 15 bases between them. CDR1 and CDR2 (germline): ENHRY, SYGVKD. The length of the CDR3 is 15 residues. CDR3 sequence (DNA): TGTGCCATCAGCACCTCGGAGGCGGGCACCGGGGAGCTGTTTTTT. It yields the protein CAISTSEAGTGELFF.

The chain links TRBV25-1 to TRBJ2-3; D not resolved. CDR1 and CDR2 (germline): MGHDK, SYGVNS. The CDR3 contains 17 residues. V dropped 4 bases and J dropped 1 base, with 18 bases sitting between them. In DNA, the CDR3 is TGTGCCAGCAGTGCCCTTGGTGGAGCAGCTGGCACAGATACGCAGTATTTT. Protein sequence: CASSALGGAAGTDTQYF. The variable domain in full, with the rest retrieved from reference TRBV25-1 and TRBJ2-3, is EADIYQTPRYLVIGTGKKITLECSQTMGHDKMYWYQQDPGMELHLIHYSYGVNSTEKGDLSSESTVSRIRTEHFPLTLESARPSHTSQYLCASSALGGAAGTDTQYFGPGTRLTVL.

About this clone: The same CDR3 arises from other DNA sequences in this sample as well. The chain employs TRBV5-4 and TRBJ2-3; a weak D match, TRBD2 (6 bases). V dropped 4 bases and J dropped 3 bases, with 15 bases sitting between them. CDR1 is SGHNT and CDR2 is YYREEE in the germline V gene (reference sequence). CDR3 length: 15 amino acids. For the CDR3, the DNA is TGTGCCAGCAGCCAGTTTGCGGGAACTACAGATACGCAGTATTTT. It translates to CASSQFAGTTDTQYF.

The chain links TRBV11-2 to TRBJ2-2; 8 bases agree with TRBD1. The germline CDR1 and CDR2 sequences are SGHAT and FQNNGV. After removal of 5 bases from V and 5 bases from J, the junction contained 16 bases not matched to a gene. This CDR3 has 18 amino acids. CDR3 nucleotides: TGTGCCAGCAGCCGAGATTCGGGCAGGGGGCTGTCTACCGGGGAGCTGTTTTTT. It yields the protein CASSRDSGRGLSTGELFF.

This chain joins TRBV11-2 and TRBJ2-3, with 9 bases matching TRBD1. This CDR3 contains 15 residues. Germline CDR1 and CDR2: SGHAT and FQNNGV. V dropped 3 bases and J dropped 4; count of bases not matched to a gene: 5. The CDR3 sequence is CASSFTGGRSDTQYF. As DNA, the CDR3 is TGTGCCAGCAGCTTCACAGGGGGCCGCTCAGATACGCAGTATTTT. Based on the CDR3 plus reference TRBV11-2 and TRBJ2-3, the full variable domain is EAGVAQSPRYKIIEKRQSVAFWCNPISGHATLYWYQQILGQGPKLLIQFQNNGVVDDSQLPKDRFSAERLKGVDSTLKIQPAKLEDSAVYLCASSFTGGRSDTQYFGPGTRLTVL.

The chain joins TRBV19 to TRBJ2-7, with D unresolved. Germline V CDR1 and CDR2: LNHDA, SQIVND (reference sequence). The germline V and J ends were trimmed by 5 bases and 7 bases, with 12 bases remaining between them. The CDR3 sequence is 12 residues long. This chain's CDR3 is CASSVSNREQYF. The CDR3 coding sequence is TGTGCCAGTAGTGTATCCAATCGGGAGCAGTACTTC.

V gene TRBV29-1 combines with J gene TRBJ1-1, with a possible D match to TRBD1 (6 bases). The germline V and J ends were trimmed by 6 bases and 5 bases, with 16 bases remaining between them. CDR1 and CDR2 (germline): SQVTM, ANQGSEA. The CDR3 runs to 13 residues. This CDR3 reads CSVGQTLGTEAFF. CDR3 DNA: TGCAGCGTGGGACAAACCTTGGGGACTGAAGCTTTCTTT. Combining the CDR3 with reference TRBV29-1 and TRBJ1-1 gives the whole variable domain SAVISQKPSRDICQRGTSLTIQCQVDSQVTMMFWYRQQPGQSLTLIATANQGSEATYESGFVIDKFPISRPNLTFSTLTVSNMSPEDSSIYLCSVGQTLGTEAFFGQGTRLTVV.

The rearrangement uses TRBV21-1 and TRBJ1-1. TRBV21-1 is designated a pseudogene. CDR3 length: 14 amino acids. The CDR3 DNA follows: TGTGCCAGCAGCAAAGTGTACTCGTGGACTGAAGCTTTCTTT. Translation gives CASSKVYSWTEAFF.